Listed below are T cell receptor beta chains from one sample, sequenced in a study of CD8 T cells in ankylosing spondylitis. TCRdb analysed the 5' RACE reads with MiXCR anew, one entry per CDR3 protein. The sample includes approximately 550,000 distinct CDR3 sequences, about 12% seen only once; the top ten take 6.8%. Sequencing used blood, either unsorted or a sorted T cell fraction (not recorded which). The receptor source for this set is a male donor with ankylosing spondylitis. CDR3s include the opening cysteine and the closing phenylalanine or tryptophan. A D gene is named only where the DNA matches it firmly. Expanded clones get a size class; other rows say once, few or many, or leave the size out.

CDR3 protein: CASSLRRDTWGYTF
CDR3 DNA: TGTGCCAGCAGCCTCAGGAGGGACACATGGGGCTACACCTTC
clone size: many
D gene: .
J gene: TRBJ1-2
V gene: TRBV3-1

CDR3 protein: CASSPTYGETQYF
CDR3 DNA: TGTGCCAGCAGCCCGACATACGGGGAGACCCAGTACTTC
clone size: .
D gene: .
J gene: TRBJ2-5
V gene: TRBV14

CDR3 protein: CASSERARGRDYGYTF
CDR3 DNA: TGTGCCAGCAGTGAACGTGCCAGGGGGCGCGACTATGGCTACACCTTC
clone size: .
D gene: TRBD1
J gene: TRBJ1-2
V gene: TRBV6-1

CDR3 protein: CSASAGLAGFYEQFF
CDR3 DNA: TGCAGTGCTAGCGCCGGACTAGCGGGATTCTATGAGCAGTTCTTC
clone size: .
D gene: TRBD2
J gene: TRBJ2-1
V gene: TRBV20-1

CDR3 protein: CSFRTFYNEKLFF
CDR3 DNA: TGCAGCTTTCGGACTTTCTACAATGAAAAACTGTTTTTT
clone size: few
D gene: .
J gene: TRBJ1-4
V gene: TRBV29-1

CDR3 protein: CASRRGHTNTEAFF
CDR3 DNA: TGCGCCAGTCGTCGTGGGCATACGAACACTGAAGCTTTCTTT
clone size: .
D gene: .
J gene: TRBJ1-1
V gene: TRBV10-2

CDR3 protein: CAISKDRKETQYF
CDR3 DNA: TGTGCCATCAGTAAGGACAGAAAAGAGACCCAGTACTTC
clone size: .
D gene: .
J gene: TRBJ2-5
V gene: TRBV10-3

CDR3 protein: CASRTTGTSNQPQHF
CDR3 DNA: TGTGCCAGCAGAACGACAGGGACCAGCAATCAGCCCCAGCATTTT
clone size: few
D gene: TRBD1
J gene: TRBJ1-5
V gene: TRBV6-1

CDR3 protein: CASSFPGLGGGYTF
CDR3 DNA: TGTGCCAGCAGTTTCCCCGGGTTAGGGGGGGGCTACACCTTC
clone size: .
D gene: .
J gene: TRBJ1-2
V gene: TRBV28

CDR3 protein: CASSLAGILSF
CDR3 DNA: TGTGCCAGCAGCTTAGCAGGGATATTATCCTTT
clone size: .
D gene: .
J gene: TRBJ1-6
V gene: TRBV7-8

CDR3 protein: CASSHRAGPNTGELFF
CDR3 DNA: TGTGCCAGCAGTCATAGAGCGGGTCCGAACACCGGGGAGCTGTTTTTT
clone size: .
D gene: .
J gene: TRBJ2-2
V gene: TRBV3-1

CDR3 protein: CASATPDTGELFF
CDR3 DNA: TGTGCCAGCGCTACCCCTGACACCGGGGAGCTGTTTTTT
clone size: few
D gene: .
J gene: TRBJ2-2
V gene: TRBV13

CDR3 protein: CASSLDTGSKGYTF
CDR3 DNA: TGTGCCAGCAGCTTAGACACGGGAAGCAAGGGCTACACCTTC
clone size: few
D gene: .
J gene: TRBJ1-2
V gene: TRBV7-6

CDR3 protein: CSARVLFVTSDRTDTQYF
CDR3 DNA: TGCAGTGCTAGAGTTTTGTTCGTGACTAGCGATCGCACAGATACGCAGTATTTT
clone size: few
D gene: TRBD2
J gene: TRBJ2-3
V gene: TRBV20-1

CDR3 protein: CSARRPSSTHTQYF
CDR3 DNA: TGCAGTGCTAGAAGGCCTTCCTCCACACATACGCAGTATTTT
clone size: .
D gene: .
J gene: TRBJ2-3
V gene: TRBV20-1

CDR3 protein: CASSFNGLGANVLTF
CDR3 DNA: TGTGCCAGCAGTTTCAATGGGCTAGGGGCCAACGTCCTGACTTTC
clone size: many
D gene: .
J gene: TRBJ2-6
V gene: TRBV12-3/TRBV12-4

CDR3 protein: CASSAGGGVGDTQYF
CDR3 DNA: TGTGCCAGCAGCGCAGGAGGGGGAGTCGGGGATACGCAGTATTTT
clone size: .
D gene: .
J gene: TRBJ2-3
V gene: TRBV5-6

CDR3 protein: CASSRLTSGTYNEQFF
CDR3 DNA: TGCGCCAGCAGCCGCCTGACTAGCGGGACCTACAATGAGCAGTTCTTC
clone size: many
D gene: TRBD2
J gene: TRBJ2-1
V gene: TRBV5-1

CDR3 protein: CASSFGQEGNTIYF
CDR3 DNA: TGTGCCAGCAGCTTTGGACAGGAAGGAAACACCATATATTTT
clone size: few
D gene: TRBD1
J gene: TRBJ1-3
V gene: TRBV11-3

CDR3 protein: CASSLRRDGGELFF
CDR3 DNA: TGTGCCAGCAGTTTACGGCGGGACGGCGGGGAGCTGTTTTTT
clone size: few
D gene: .
J gene: TRBJ2-2
V gene: TRBV12-3/TRBV12-4

CDR3 protein: CAISEGDSDRGSEQFF
CDR3 DNA: TGTGCCATCAGTGAAGGGGACAGTGATAGGGGGAGTGAGCAGTTCTTC
clone size: many
D gene: TRBD1
J gene: TRBJ2-1
V gene: TRBV10-3

CDR3 protein: CASSFSAPGDEQFF
CDR3 DNA: TGCGCCAGCAGCTTTAGCGCCCCTGGGGATGAGCAGTTCTTC
clone size: .
D gene: .
J gene: TRBJ2-1
V gene: TRBV5-1

CDR3 protein: CSAETSGSPGVNEQFF
CDR3 DNA: TGCAGTGCGGAGACTAGCGGGAGTCCTGGGGTCAATGAGCAGTTCTTC
clone size: many
D gene: TRBD2
J gene: TRBJ2-1
V gene: TRBV20-1

CDR3 protein: CASSPGDYSNQPQHF
CDR3 DNA: TGTGCCAGCAGCCCAGGAGACTATAGCAATCAGCCCCAGCATTTT
clone size: .
D gene: .
J gene: TRBJ1-5
V gene: TRBV3-1

CDR3 protein: CASSPLAGAYGYTF
CDR3 DNA: TGTGCCAGCAGTCCTCTAGCGGGGGCCTATGGCTACACCTTC
clone size: .
D gene: .
J gene: TRBJ1-2
V gene: TRBV12-3/TRBV12-4

CDR3 protein: CASGGTSGYNEQFF
CDR3 DNA: TGTGCCAGCGGGGGGACTAGCGGATACAATGAGCAGTTCTTC
clone size: few
D gene: TRBD2
J gene: TRBJ2-1
V gene: TRBV2

CDR3 protein: CASSRLAGEGGELFF
CDR3 DNA: TGTGCCAGCAGCCGACTAGCGGGAGAAGGCGGGGAGCTGTTTTTT
clone size: few
D gene: TRBD2
J gene: TRBJ2-2
V gene: TRBV6-1

CDR3 protein: CASSLSPSNWGGETQYF
CDR3 DNA: TGTGCCAGCAGTTTATCTCCCTCGAACTGGGGGGGAGAGACCCAGTACTTC
clone size: .
D gene: TRBD2
J gene: TRBJ2-5
V gene: TRBV12-3/TRBV12-4

CDR3 protein: CASRRSGLDEQYF
CDR3 DNA: TGTGCCAGCCGCCGTAGCGGTCTCGACGAGCAGTACTTC
clone size: few
D gene: .
J gene: TRBJ2-7
V gene: TRBV28

CDR3 protein: CASSEGTSADNEQFF
CDR3 DNA: TGTGCCAGCAGTGAAGGGACTAGTGCCGACAATGAGCAGTTCTTC
clone size: many
D gene: TRBD2
J gene: TRBJ2-1
V gene: TRBV2

CDR3 protein: CASSPNRDYNEQFF
CDR3 DNA: TGCGCCAGCAGCCCGAACAGGGATTACAATGAGCAGTTCTTC
clone size: many
D gene: .
J gene: TRBJ2-1
V gene: TRBV5-1

CDR3 protein: CSVGVGYGYTF
CDR3 DNA: TGCAGCGTTGGTGTAGGGTATGGCTACACCTTC
clone size: .
D gene: .
J gene: TRBJ1-2
V gene: TRBV29-1

CDR3 protein: CASSFQAGNNSPLHF
CDR3 DNA: TGTGCCAGCAGCTTTCAGGCGGGAAATAATTCACCCCTCCACTTT
clone size: many
D gene: .
J gene: TRBJ1-6
V gene: TRBV13